These 5 T cell receptor beta chains were sequenced from one sample in a study of blood T cell repertoires in COVID-19. The table came from immunoSEQ multiplex PCR; TCRdb's copy has only in-frame clones and leaves some out. The sample has 60,000 to 80,000 clones; more than 80% are singletons. The sequenced sample was peripheral blood. These TCRs come from a woman aged 55-69 years with COVID-19, enrolled during active disease.

The rearrangement joins TRBV20-1 to TRBJ2-5; possible D gene TRBD1, 5 bases. Germline V gene data show CDR1 as DFQATT and CDR2 as SNEGSKA (reference sequence). Trimming took off 6 bases at V and 5 bases at J, with 10 bases between the two ends. The CDR3 spans 11 residues. This CDR3 reads CSAKAGETQYF. CDR3 in DNA: TGCAGTGCCAAGGCAGGGGAGACCCAGTACTTC.

The chain has TRBV24-1 and TRBJ2-1; TRBD1 agrees at 9 bases. The CDR3 sequence is 19 residues long. Germline loops: CDR1 KGHDR, CDR2 SFDVKD. V shed 4 bases, J shed 1 base, and the junction held 13 bases outside the gene matches. Written as DNA, the CDR3 is TGTGCCACCAGTGACCCTATAACCATGACAGGGGGGTCCTACAATGAGCAGTTCTTC. Protein product: CATSDPITMTGGSYNEQFF.

V gene TRBV7-2 combines with J gene TRBJ1-2; D is undetermined. Germline V CDR1 and CDR2: SGHTA, FQGNSA. The V end lost 2 bases, the J end lost 2 bases, and 6 bases lay between the germline ends. The CDR3 is 13 amino acids. The CDR3 nucleotides read TGTGCCAGCAGCTTACTTCCCAACTATGGCTACACCTTC. It translates to CASSLLPNYGYTF. The variable domain in full, with the rest retrieved from reference TRBV7-2 and TRBJ1-2, is GAGVSQSPSNKVTEKGKDVELRCDPISGHTALYWYRQSLGQGLEFLIYFQGNSAPDKSGLPSDRFSAERTGGSVSTLTIQRTQQEDSAVYLCASSLLPNYGYTFGSGTRLTVV.

The chain has TRBV4-3 and TRBJ2-5; possible D gene TRBD2, 6 bases. CDR3 length: 16 amino acids. Deletions cut 4 bases from V and 2 bases from J, with 17 bases between. Germline assignment: CDR1 LGHNA and CDR2 YSLEER. This CDR3 is CASSPGVGGMQETQYF. The CDR3 DNA sequence: TGCGCCAGCAGCCCAGGAGTGGGCGGGATGCAAGAGACCCAGTACTTC.

This clone has just a few counts. This chain uses TRBV10-3 with TRBJ2-5; D is undetermined. With 4 bases removed from V and 4 bases from J, the gap between germline ends came to 4 bases. Germline CDR1 ENHRY, CDR2 SYGVKD. The CDR3 length is 11 residues. The CDR3 region has the DNA TGTGCCATCAGTGCGGGAGAGACCCAGTACTTC. Translated: CAISAGETQYF.